These 10 T cell receptor beta chains were sequenced from one sample in a study of somatic mutations in cytotoxic T cells in rheumatoid arthritis. Sequenced by immunoSEQ multiplex PCR; TCRdb stores in-frame clones only, minus some. The sample holds under 20,000 clones, 78% seen once. The sequenced sample was CD8+ T cells sorted from blood. Source of these receptors: an adult with rheumatoid arthritis.

The V call is TRBV13, the J call TRBJ1-2; possible D gene TRBD1, 6 bases. Trimming took 7 bases from V and 2 from J, leaving 14 bases between them. This CDR3 has 14 residues. CDR1 is PRHDT and CDR2 is FYEKMQ in the germline V gene (reference sequence). This CDR3 is CASTAGAGNYGYTF. The CDR3 bases are TGTGCCAGCACAGCGGGGGCGGGGAACTATGGCTACACCTTC.

The V and J genes are TRBV6-5 and TRBJ2-7; 7 positions agree with TRBD1. Germline CDR1 is MNHEY and CDR2 is SVGAGI. The V and J ends lost 2 bases and 6 bases, in that order; junction bases with no gene match: 4. The CDR3 covers 13 residues. The CDR3 is CASSYRTGIEQYF. In DNA form, the CDR3 reads TGTGCCAGCAGTTACCGGACAGGTATCGAGCAGTACTTC.

The chain links TRBV6-5 to TRBJ1-1, with unresolved D. The CDR3 runs to 13 residues. V was shortened by 6 bases and J by 0 bases, with 8 bases between the two germline ends. The germline gives CDR1 MNHEY, CDR2 SVGAGI. The CDR3 nucleotides are TGTGCCAGCAGCCTAGAGATGAACACTGAAGCTTTCTTT. It encodes CASSLEMNTEAFF.

The chain uses TRBV10-1 and TRBJ2-3; tentative D call: TRBD2 (6 bases). In germline, CDR1 is WNHNN, CDR2 SYGVQD (reference sequence). The CDR3 is 14 amino acids. V shed 5 bases and J shed 6 bases, with 15 bases lying between them. CDR3 amino acids: CASSKDYRTDTQYF. CDR3 bases: TGCGCCAGCAGTAAGGACTACCGTACGGATACGCAGTATTTT.

The chain employs TRBV2 and TRBJ2-5, with TRBD1 as a possible D gene (6 bases). Germline V gene data show CDR1 as SNHLY and CDR2 as FYNNEI. The length of the CDR3 is 12 residues. Between the trimmed V and J ends, which lost 10 bases and 5 bases, there was a span of 14 bases. CDR3 sequence reads: CATEQGRETQYF. In nucleotides, the CDR3 is TGTGCCACAGAACAGGGTCGCGAGACCCAGTACTTC.

This clone was found once. V usage is TRBV27 and J usage is TRBJ1-2; 9 positions match TRBD1. Germline V gene sequence: CDR1 MNHEY, CDR2 SMNVEV (reference sequence). The CDR3 loop spans 15 amino acids. V was pared by 9 bases and J by 3 bases, with 11 bases of the junction left unmatched. The CDR3 region is CASRTAGTGYYGYTF. The CDR3 coding sequence is TGTGCCAGTAGGACCGCTGGGACAGGGTACTATGGCTACACCTTC.

This rearrangement joins TRBV4-1 to TRBJ1-6; weak D call: TRBD1 (5 bases). The CDR3 runs to 18 residues. Per germline, CDR1 MGHRA and CDR2 YSYEKL. Trimming removed 1 base from V and 5 bases from J, with 18 bases in between. The CDR3 nucleotides are TGCGCCAGCAGCCAAGGGTTCGGCAGGGCCCTTAATAATTCACCCCTCCACTTT. Amino acids: CASSQGFGRALNNSPLHF.

This chain links TRBV29-1 with TRBJ2-1, with TRBD2 identical over 9 bases. CDR1 is SQVTM, CDR2 ANQGSEA, per germline. Germline trimming cut 7 bases from V and 9 bases from J; bases unmatched to any gene: 10. The CDR3 covers 13 residues. The CDR3 region is CSGGSGGSSEQFF. The CDR3 region has the DNA TGCAGCGGGGGAAGCGGGGGGTCTTCTGAGCAGTTCTTC.

This chain uses TRBV10-2 with TRBJ2-7; D is unresolved. This CDR3 comprises 14 residues. The V end lost 5 bases, the J end lost 0 bases, and 11 bases lay between the germline ends. The germline V gene has CDR1 WSHSY and CDR2 SAAADI. This chain's CDR3 is CASSTQIHSYEQYF. The CDR3 nucleotides read TGCGCCAGCAGTACACAAATCCACTCCTACGAGCAGTACTTC.

CDR3 region: CASSLPSNRNLPSYEQYF. CDR3 nucleotides: TGTGCCAGCAGCTTGCCCAGCAACAGGAACCTGCCTTCCTACGAGCAGTACTTC. The chain has TRBV5-6 and TRBJ2-7; D may be TRBD1 (5 bases). Trimming took off 1 base at V and 1 base at J, with 21 bases between the two ends. The CDR3 loop spans 18 amino acids. CDR1 and CDR2 from the germline V gene are SGHDT and YYEEEE.